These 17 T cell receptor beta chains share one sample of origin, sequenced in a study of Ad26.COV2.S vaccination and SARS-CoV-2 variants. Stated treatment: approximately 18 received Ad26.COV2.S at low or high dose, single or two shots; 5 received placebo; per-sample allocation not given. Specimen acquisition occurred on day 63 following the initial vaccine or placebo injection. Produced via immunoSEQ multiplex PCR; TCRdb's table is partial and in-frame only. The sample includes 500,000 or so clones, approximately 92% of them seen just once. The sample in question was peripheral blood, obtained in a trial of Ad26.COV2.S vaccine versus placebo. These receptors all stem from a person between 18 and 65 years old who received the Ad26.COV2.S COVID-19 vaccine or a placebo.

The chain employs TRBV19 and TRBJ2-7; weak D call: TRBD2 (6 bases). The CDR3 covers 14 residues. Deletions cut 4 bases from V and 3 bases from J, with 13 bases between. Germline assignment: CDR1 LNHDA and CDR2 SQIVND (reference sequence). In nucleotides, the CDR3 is TGTGCCAGTAGTAGAAGGAGCGGGCTCTACGAGCAGTACTTC. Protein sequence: CASSRRSGLYEQYF.

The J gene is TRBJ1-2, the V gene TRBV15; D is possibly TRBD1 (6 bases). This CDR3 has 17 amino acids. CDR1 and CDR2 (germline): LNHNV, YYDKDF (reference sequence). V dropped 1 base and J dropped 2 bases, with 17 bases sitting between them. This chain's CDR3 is CATSRVASGDENYGYTF. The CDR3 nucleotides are TGTGCCACCAGCAGAGTAGCCTCAGGGGACGAGAACTATGGCTACACCTTC.

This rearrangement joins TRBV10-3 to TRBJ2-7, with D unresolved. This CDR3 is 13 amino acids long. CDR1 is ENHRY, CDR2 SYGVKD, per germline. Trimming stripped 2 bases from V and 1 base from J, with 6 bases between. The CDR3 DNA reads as TGTGCCATCAGTGAGAGGCAGTCCTACGAGCAGTACTTC. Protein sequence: CAISERQSYEQYF.

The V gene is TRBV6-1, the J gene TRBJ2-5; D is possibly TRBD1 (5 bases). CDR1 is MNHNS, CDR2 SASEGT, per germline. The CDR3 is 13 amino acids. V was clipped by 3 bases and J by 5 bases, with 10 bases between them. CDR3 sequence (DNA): TGTGCCAGCAGTGATCAGGGTCTGGAGACCCAGTACTTC. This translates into CASSDQGLETQYF.

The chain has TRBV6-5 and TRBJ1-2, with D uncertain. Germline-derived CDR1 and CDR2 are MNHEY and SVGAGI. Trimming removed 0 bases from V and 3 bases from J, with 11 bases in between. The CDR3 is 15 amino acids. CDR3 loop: CASSYSISGDYGYTF. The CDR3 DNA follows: TGTGCCAGCAGTTACTCGATTTCAGGAGACTATGGCTACACCTTC.

The CDR3 DNA follows: TGCGCCAGCAGCCAAGTAGGGACAGCTCAAAGTGGCTACACCTTC. Protein sequence: CASSQVGTAQSGYTF. The J gene is TRBJ1-2, the V gene TRBV4-3, with 7 bases matching TRBD1. After removal of 1 base from V and 7 bases from J, the junction contained 9 bases not matched to a gene. This CDR3 is built from 15 residues. The germline CDR1 and CDR2 sequences are LGHNA and YSLEER.

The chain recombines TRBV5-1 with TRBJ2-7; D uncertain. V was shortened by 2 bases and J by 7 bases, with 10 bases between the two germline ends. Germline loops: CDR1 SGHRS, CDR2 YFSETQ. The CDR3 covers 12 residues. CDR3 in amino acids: CASSFLGREQYF. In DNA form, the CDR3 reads TGCGCCAGCAGCTTCCTGGGTCGGGAGCAGTACTTC.

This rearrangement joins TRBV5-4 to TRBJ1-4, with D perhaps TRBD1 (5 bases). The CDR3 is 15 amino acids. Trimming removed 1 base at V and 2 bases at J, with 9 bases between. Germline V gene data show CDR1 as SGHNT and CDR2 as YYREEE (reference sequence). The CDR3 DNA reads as TGTGCCAGCAGCTTGTTCGCAGGGACTAATGAAAAACTGTTTTTT. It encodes CASSLFAGTNEKLFF.

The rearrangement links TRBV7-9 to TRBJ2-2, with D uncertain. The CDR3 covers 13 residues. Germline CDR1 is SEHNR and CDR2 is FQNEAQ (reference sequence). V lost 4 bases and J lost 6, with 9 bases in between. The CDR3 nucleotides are TGTGCCAGCAGCTCCCAGGCTCCCGGGGAGCTGTTTTTT. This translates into CASSSQAPGELFF.

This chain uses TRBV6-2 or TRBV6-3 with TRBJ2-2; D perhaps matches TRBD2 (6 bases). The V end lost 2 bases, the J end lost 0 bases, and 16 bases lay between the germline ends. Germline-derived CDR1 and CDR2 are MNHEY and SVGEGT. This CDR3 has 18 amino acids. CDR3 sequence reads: CASSYGTSILANTGELFF. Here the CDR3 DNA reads TGTGCCAGCAGTTACGGGACTTCGATACTCGCGAACACCGGGGAGCTGTTTTTT.

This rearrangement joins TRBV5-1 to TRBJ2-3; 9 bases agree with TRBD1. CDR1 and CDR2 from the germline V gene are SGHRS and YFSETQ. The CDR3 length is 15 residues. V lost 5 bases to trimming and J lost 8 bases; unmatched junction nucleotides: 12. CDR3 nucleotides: TGCGCCAGCAGTCTTGGGACAGGGACCCAGGGTACGCAGTATTTT. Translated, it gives CASSLGTGTQGTQYF.

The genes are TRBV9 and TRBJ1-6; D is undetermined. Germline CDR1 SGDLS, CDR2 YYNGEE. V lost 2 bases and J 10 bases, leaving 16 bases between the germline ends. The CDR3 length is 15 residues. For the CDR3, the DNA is TGTGCCAGCAGCGTCAGAGGTAGTGTAGGCTCACCCCTCCACTTT. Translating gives CASSVRGSVGSPLHF. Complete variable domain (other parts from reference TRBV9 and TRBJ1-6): DSGVTQTPKHLITATGQRVTLRCSPRSGDLSVYWYQQSLDQGLQFLIQYYNGEERAKGNILERFSAQQFPDLHSELNLSSLELGDSALYFCASSVRGSVGSPLHFGNGTRLTVT.

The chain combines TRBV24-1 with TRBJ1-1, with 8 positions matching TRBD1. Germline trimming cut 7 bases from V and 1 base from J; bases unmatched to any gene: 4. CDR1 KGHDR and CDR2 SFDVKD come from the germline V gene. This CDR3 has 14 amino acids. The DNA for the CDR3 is TGTGCCACCAGAGACGACAGGGGGAACACTGAAGCTTTCTTT. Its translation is CATRDDRGNTEAFF.

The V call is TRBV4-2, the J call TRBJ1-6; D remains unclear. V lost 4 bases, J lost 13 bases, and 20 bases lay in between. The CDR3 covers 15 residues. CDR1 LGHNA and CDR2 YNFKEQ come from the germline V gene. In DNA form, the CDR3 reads TGTGCCAGCAGCCGGGTGGGTCGGGGATCGGGGCCCCTCCACTTT. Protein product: CASSRVGRGSGPLHF.

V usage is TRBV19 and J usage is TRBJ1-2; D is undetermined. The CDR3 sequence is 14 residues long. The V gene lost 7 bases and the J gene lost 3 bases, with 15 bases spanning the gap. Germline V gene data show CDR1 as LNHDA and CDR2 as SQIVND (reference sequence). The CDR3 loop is CASMPRRGYYGYTF. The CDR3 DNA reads TGTGCCAGTATGCCCCGACGGGGATACTATGGCTACACCTTC.

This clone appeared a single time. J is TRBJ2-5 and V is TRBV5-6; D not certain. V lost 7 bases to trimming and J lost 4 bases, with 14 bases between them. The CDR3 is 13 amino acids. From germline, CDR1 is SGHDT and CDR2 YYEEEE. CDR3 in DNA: TGTGCCAGCCGCCAGGTCCTGGTAGAGACCCAGTACTTC. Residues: CASRQVLVETQYF.

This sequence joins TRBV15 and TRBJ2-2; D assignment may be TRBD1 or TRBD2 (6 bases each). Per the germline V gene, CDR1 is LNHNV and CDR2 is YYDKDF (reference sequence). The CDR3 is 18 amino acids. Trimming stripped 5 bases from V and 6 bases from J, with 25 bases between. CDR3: CATSGPEGGTLHSGELFF. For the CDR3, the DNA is TGTGCCACCAGCGGCCCCGAAGGGGGGACCCTTCATTCCGGGGAGCTGTTTTTT.